Ten or more counts support the clone carrying this T cell receptor beta chain. The sample is drawn from a study of blood T cells in healthy people across ages. The authors ran a second PCR of roughly 7 to 11 cycles using a sample-barcoded 5' primer and a J-beta primer mix. TCRdb reanalysed the 5' RACE reads using MiXCR and keeps one entry per CDR3 protein. This sample carries about 670,000 distinct CDR3 sequences, approximately 52% of them seen once, and the ten largest clones take less than 15%. Germline V gene data show CDR1 as SGHNT and CDR2 as YYREEE (reference sequence). With 4 bases removed from V and 0 bases from J, the gap between germline ends came to 12 bases. The CDR3 contains 15 residues.

The clonotype was recovered from a woman older than 75 in good health. V usage is TRBV5-4 and J usage is TRBJ2-3; D might be TRBD2 (5 bases). The sample consisted of blood. In DNA form, the CDR3 reads TGTGCCAGCAGCCAAGACTGGACTAGCACAGATACGCAGTATTTT. Translating it yields CASSQDWTSTDTQYF.